This T cell receptor (beta chain) was sequenced in a study of blood T cell repertoires in COVID-19. In the study overall: The United States, Italy and Spain were the sources of the acute and convalescent COVID-19 samples. The cDNA or gDNA used as material had been derived from T cells, B-cell-depleted T cells, or PBMCs.

In the source study's methods: Reference gene primer amplification yielded estimated nucleated cell counts. Produced via immunoSEQ multiplex PCR; TCRdb's table is partial and in-frame only. V and J calls and clone size are given by that table; D and trimming were obtained from the DNA. The sample yields approximately 250,000 clones, about nine tenths seen once. The germline gives CDR1 ENHRY, CDR2 SYGVKD. The CDR3 consists of 16 residues. V lost 4 bases and J 2 bases, leaving 15 bases between the germline ends. This rearrangement joins TRBV10-3 to TRBJ1-3; D might be TRBD1 (6 bases). The receptor comes from a man aged 25 to 40 who had recovered from COVID-19. Sequencing input: peripheral blood. CDR3 loop: CAISVKGGFAGNTIYF. Written as DNA, the CDR3 is TGTGCCATCAGTGTTAAAGGGGGATTTGCTGGAAACACCATATATTTT.